Detailed here is one TCR beta chain. This specimen comes from a study of type 1 regulatory T cells. MiXCR, run by TCRdb on the reads, gives a single entry per CDR3 protein. The sample lists approximately 100,000 distinct CDR3 sequences; around a third were seen once. This CDR3 has 16 residues. V shed 4 bases and J shed 9 bases, with 19 bases lying between them. In germline, CDR1 is SGHAT, CDR2 FQNNGV. The sequence was collected from a human donor in good health. The material sequenced was CD4+ T cells, either the whole sample or a sorted fraction (not recorded which). V and J are TRBV11-2 and TRBJ1-6; no clear D. CDR3 sequence reads: CASSSPRAGMRSPLHF. CDR3 DNA sequence: TGTGCCAGCAGCTCTCCTAGGGCGGGGATGCGTTCACCCCTCCACTTT.